The TCR beta chain under discussion was sequenced for a study of cytomegalovirus exposure and HLA in healthy donors. At the level of the study: The 130 or so validation repertoires used the same platform as the approximately 700 first-cohort repertoires (as reported by a later analysis).

Produced via immunoSEQ multiplex PCR; TCRdb's table is partial and in-frame only. Of fewer than 85,000 clones in the sample, 94% are singletons; the top ten hold roughly 0.6%. The junction had 5 bases not matched to a gene; V was cut back by 7 bases and J by 8 bases. Germline V gives CDR1 MDHEN, CDR2 SYDVKM. This CDR3 has 13 residues. The donors were members of the validation cohort, which comprised 120 subjects and was separate from the first cohort of around 700 subjects. This chain joins TRBV28 and TRBJ1-4, with 9 bases lining up with TRBD1. The receptor comes from a woman between 18 and 30 years old in good health and CMV-seronegative. Sequencing was done on a sample of PBMCs. This chain's CDR3 is CASTGTGREKLFF. CDR3 coding DNA: TGTGCCAGCACCGGGACAGGGAGGGAAAAACTGTTTTTT.